This paragraph reports one TCR beta chain. Germline-derived CDR1 and CDR2 are SGHAT and FQDESV (reference sequence). V dropped 5 bases and J dropped 5; count of bases not matched to a gene: 10. The CDR3 has 16 amino acids. The data are from a study of blood T cell repertoires in COVID-19. On the study more broadly: T cells, B-cell-depleted T cells, or PBMCs provided the cDNA or gDNA that served as material.

Per the original data handling: Amplified reference gene primers provided the basis for estimating nucleated cell counts. Libraries were prepared by immunoSEQ multiplex PCR; TCRdb keeps only in-frame clonotypes and omits some of them. That table supplies the V and J calls and clone size; D and trimming were determined from the DNA. Among 130,000 to 150,000 clones listed, over 65% were seen once. The TCR sequence derives from a human donor in a cohort sampled during active COVID-19. The chain carries TRBV11-1 and TRBJ2-2; 8 bases match TRBD2. Sequencing was done on a sample of peripheral blood. CDR3 protein: CASSHKSGRATGELFF. CDR3 nucleotides: TGTGCCAGCAGCCATAAAAGCGGGAGAGCAACCGGGGAGCTGTTTTTT.